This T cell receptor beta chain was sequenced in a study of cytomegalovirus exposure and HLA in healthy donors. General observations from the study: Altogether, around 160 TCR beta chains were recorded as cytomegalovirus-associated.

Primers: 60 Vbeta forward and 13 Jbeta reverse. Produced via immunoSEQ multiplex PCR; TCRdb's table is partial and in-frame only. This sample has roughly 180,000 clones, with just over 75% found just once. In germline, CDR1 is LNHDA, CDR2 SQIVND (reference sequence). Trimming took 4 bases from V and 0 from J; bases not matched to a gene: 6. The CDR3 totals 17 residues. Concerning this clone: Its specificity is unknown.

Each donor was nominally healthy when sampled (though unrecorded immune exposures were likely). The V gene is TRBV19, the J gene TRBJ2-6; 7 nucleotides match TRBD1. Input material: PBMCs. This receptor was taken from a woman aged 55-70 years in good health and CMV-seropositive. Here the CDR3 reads CASSTLGTASGANVLTF. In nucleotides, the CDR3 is TGTGCCAGTAGTACCCTTGGGACAGCCTCTGGGGCCAACGTCCTGACTTTC.